This T cell receptor (beta chain) was profiled in a study of blood T cell repertoires in COVID-19 (dated by TCRdb to the early 2020s). For the study in its entirety: Samples from collaborators originated in the United States, Italy and Spain and spanned both the acute and convalescent phases of COVID-19. The material from the prospective study consisted of cDNA or gDNA derived from T cells, B-cell-depleted T cells, or PBMCs. The dataset comprised deeply sampled blood TCRbeta repertoires from subjects exposed to, actively infected with, or recovered from COVID-19. The repertoires were released in a freely available public database meant as a resource for research on the immune response to SARS-CoV-2. Samples were obtained from the ongoing ImmuneRACE study (first 160 participants) and from some 1,300 subjects provided by 6 global collaborators. Sample metadata almost always included a de-identified subject ID, COVID-19 status, age in years and sex. Where HLA class I and class II types were available, the types were taken from metadata supplied by the sample provider, not from assay-based typing.

TCRbeta CDR3 regions were amplified from genomic DNA using the immunoSEQ Assay, a bias-controlled multiplex PCR. The authors' analysis ran thus. Within the assay, amplification of reference gene primers was used to estimate how many nucleated cells each sample contained. To quantify the absolute abundance of each unique TCRbeta CDR3 rearrangement, sequence reads were collapsed and filtered. For each sample, productive Simpson clonality was calculated as the square root of Simpson's diversity index across productive rearrangements. The clones in this table, taken by TCRdb from immuneACCESS, are in-frame only. Not every clone is retained; where verified, under half of the shortfall comes from an unresolved V gene, and the cause of the rest is unknown. V, J and clone size were drawn from that table, and D and trimming were deduced from the DNA. For this sample the table gives roughly 54,000 clones, of which about 87% were detected only once. The top ten constitute roughly 6.5% of the sample.

To note about this clone: The antigen it recognizes is unknown. No base-level quality is on record; no much larger clone is a single base apart.

One collaborating source in Seattle enrolled patients while the patients were actively infected and followed the patients over time throughout the course of disease. Whole blood was collected in K2EDTA tubes by collaborating institutions according to the institutions' own protocols. For TCRbeta analysis, collaborators shipped samples as frozen whole blood, isolated PBMCs, or DNA extracted from either of those sample types. General findings and caveats noted by the study authors: The quantity of clinical and demographic metadata differed by source and by participant and was supplied without curation.

V is cut by 3 bases and J by 8 bases, and the space between the germline ends is 10 bases. From the cysteine through the phenylalanine, the CDR3 covers 12 amino acids. Only the CDR3 part of the read is kept: 36 bases, read in frame from the first base. Taken from the germline V gene (reference sequence), the CDR1 and CDR2 loops are LGHDT and YNNKEL. This sequence uses TRBV3-1 (or the pseudogene TRBV3-2) and TRBJ1-2, and TRBD1 may be the D gene, going by 5 matching bases. The clonotype was recovered from a woman aged 55-69 years with COVID-19, enrolled during active disease. The source material was peripheral blood. DNA sequence: TGTGCCAGCAGCCAGTCAGGGCAGGGCTACACCTTC. Translated, it reads CASSQSGQGYTF.